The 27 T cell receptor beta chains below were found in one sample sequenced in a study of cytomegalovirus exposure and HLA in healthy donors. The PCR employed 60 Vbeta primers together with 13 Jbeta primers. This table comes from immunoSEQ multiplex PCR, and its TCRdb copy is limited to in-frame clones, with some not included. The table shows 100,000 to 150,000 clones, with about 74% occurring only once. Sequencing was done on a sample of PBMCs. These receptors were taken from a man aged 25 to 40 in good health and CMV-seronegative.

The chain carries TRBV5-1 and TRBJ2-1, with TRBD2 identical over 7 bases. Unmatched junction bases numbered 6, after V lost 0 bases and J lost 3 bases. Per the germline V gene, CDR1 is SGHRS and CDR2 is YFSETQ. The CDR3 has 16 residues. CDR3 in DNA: TGCGCCAGCAGCTTGGCGACCGCGGGAGTCTACAATGAGCAGTTCTTC. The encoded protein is CASSLATAGVYNEQFF.

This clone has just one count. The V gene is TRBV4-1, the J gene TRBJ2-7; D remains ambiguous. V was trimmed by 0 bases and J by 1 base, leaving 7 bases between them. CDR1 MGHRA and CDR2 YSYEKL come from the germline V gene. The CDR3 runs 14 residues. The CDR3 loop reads CASSQDSDSYEQYF. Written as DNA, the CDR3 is TGCGCCAGCAGCCAAGACTCAGATTCCTACGAGCAGTACTTC.

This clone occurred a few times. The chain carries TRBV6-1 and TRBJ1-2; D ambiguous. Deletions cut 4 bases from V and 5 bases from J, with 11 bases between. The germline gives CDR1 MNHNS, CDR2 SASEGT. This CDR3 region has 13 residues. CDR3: CASSVAEAYGYTF. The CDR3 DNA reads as TGTGCCAGCAGTGTGGCGGAAGCTTATGGCTACACCTTC.

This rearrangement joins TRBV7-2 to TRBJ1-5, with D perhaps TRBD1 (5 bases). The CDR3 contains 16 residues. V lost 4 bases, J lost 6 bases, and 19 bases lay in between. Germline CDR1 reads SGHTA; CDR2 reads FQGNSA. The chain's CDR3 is CASSYNPGVAGQPQHF. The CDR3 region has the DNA TGTGCCAGCAGCTATAATCCGGGGGTCGCGGGTCAGCCCCAGCATTTT. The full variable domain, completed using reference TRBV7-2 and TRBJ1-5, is GAGVSQSPSNKVTEKGKDVELRCDPISGHTALYWYRQSLGQGLEFLIYFQGNSAPDKSGLPSDRFSAERTGGSVSTLTIQRTQQEDSAVYLCASSYNPGVAGQPQHFGDGTRLSIL.

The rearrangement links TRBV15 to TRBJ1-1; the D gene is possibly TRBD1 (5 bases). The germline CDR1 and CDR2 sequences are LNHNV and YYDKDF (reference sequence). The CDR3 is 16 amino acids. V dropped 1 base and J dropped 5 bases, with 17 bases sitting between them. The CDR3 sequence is CATSRGFETVKTEAFF. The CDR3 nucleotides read TGTGCCACCAGCAGAGGGTTCGAGACAGTCAAGACTGAAGCTTTCTTT.

The CDR3 spells CASSLGDPDRGHEQFF. As DNA, the CDR3 is TGCGCCAGCAGCCTTGGGGACCCGGACAGGGGACATGAGCAGTTCTTC. The rearrangement joins TRBV4-3 to TRBJ2-1; 9 bases are shared with TRBD1. J gave up 8 bases and V 4 bases, and 12 bases lay outside the gene matches. Germline values: CDR1 LGHNA, CDR2 YSLEER. The CDR3 length is 16 residues.

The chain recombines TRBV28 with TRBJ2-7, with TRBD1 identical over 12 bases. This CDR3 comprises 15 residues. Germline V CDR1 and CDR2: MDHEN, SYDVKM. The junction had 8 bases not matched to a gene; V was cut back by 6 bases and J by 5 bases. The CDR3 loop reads CASSLLGTGGHEQYF. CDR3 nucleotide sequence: TGTGCCAGCAGCCTCCTCGGGACAGGGGGCCACGAGCAGTACTTC. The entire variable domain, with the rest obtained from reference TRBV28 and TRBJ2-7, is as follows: DVKVTQSSRYLVKRTGEKVFLECVQDMDHENMFWYRQDPGLGLRLIYFSYDVKMKEKGDIPEGYSVSREKKERFSLILESASTNQTSMYLCASSLLGTGGHEQYFGPGTRLTVT.

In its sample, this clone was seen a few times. CDR3 sequence (DNA): TGTGCCATCACCAGCCTCGGGAGAGCCAACGTCCTGACTTTC. Protein sequence: CAITSLGRANVLTF. This chain links TRBV10-3 with TRBJ2-6; D may be TRBD2 (6 bases). The germline V gene has CDR1 ENHRY and CDR2 SYGVKD. Trimming took off 7 bases at V and 7 bases at J, with 14 bases between the two ends. The CDR3 extends over 14 amino acids.

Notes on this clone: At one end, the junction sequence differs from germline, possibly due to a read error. In nucleotides, the CDR3 is TGTGCCAGCAGTGCCCGGGACAGCTTCAATCAGTCCCAGCATTTT. This translates into CASSARDSFNQSQHF. The chain carries TRBV25-1 and TRBJ1-5; 7 bases line up with TRBD1. Germline CDR1 is MGHDK and CDR2 is SYGVNS. The CDR3 has 15 residues.

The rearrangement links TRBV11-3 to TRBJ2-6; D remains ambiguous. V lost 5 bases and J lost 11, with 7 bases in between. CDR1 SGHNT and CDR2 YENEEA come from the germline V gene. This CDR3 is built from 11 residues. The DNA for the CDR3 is TGTGCCAGCAGCCTATTGGACGTCCTGACTTTC. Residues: CASSLLDVLTF.

The CDR3 nucleotides are TGTGCCAGCAGTTACTCCTTCAGTAACCCCCCCTACGAGCAGTACTTC. This codes for CASSYSFSNPPYEQYF. This rearrangement joins TRBV6-5 to TRBJ2-7; no reliable D call. This CDR3 comprises 16 residues. Trimming cost V 0 bases and J 2 bases, with 14 bases left between them. Germline-derived CDR1 and CDR2 are MNHEY and SVGAGI.

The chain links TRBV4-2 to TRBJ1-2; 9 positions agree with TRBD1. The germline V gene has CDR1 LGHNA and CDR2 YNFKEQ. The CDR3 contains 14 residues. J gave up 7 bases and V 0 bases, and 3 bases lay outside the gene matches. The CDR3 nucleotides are TGTGCCAGCAGCCAAGAACAGGGGGCGATTGGCTACACCTTC. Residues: CASSQEQGAIGYTF.

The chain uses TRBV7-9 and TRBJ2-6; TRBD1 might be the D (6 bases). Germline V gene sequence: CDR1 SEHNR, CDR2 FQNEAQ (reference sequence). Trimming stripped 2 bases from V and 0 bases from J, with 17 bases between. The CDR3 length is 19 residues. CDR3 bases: TGTGCCAGCAGCTTAACTTACGGGGCAGGGGACTCTGGGGCCAACGTCCTGACTTTC. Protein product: CASSLTYGAGDSGANVLTF.

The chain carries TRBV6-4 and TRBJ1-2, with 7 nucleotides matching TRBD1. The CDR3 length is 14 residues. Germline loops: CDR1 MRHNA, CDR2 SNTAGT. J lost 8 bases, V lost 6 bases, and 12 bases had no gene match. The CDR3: CASSEADRAGGYTF. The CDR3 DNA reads TGTGCCAGCAGCGAGGCCGACAGGGCGGGCGGCTACACCTTC.

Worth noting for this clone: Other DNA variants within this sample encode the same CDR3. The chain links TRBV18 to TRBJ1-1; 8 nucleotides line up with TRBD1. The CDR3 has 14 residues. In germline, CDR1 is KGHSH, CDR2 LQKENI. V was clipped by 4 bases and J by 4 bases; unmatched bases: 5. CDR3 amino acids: CASSLGQGSTEAFF. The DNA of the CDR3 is TGTGCCAGCTCACTCGGACAGGGAAGCACTGAAGCTTTCTTT.

The CDR3 protein is CASSLGVGGSSTGELFF. CDR3 coding DNA: TGTGCCAGCAGCTTGGGTGTAGGGGGTTCGTCCACCGGGGAGCTGTTTTTT. The J gene is TRBJ2-2, the V gene TRBV5-4; TRBD1 is a possible D gene (6 bases). This CDR3 spans 17 amino acids. Germline CDR1 reads SGHNT; CDR2 reads YYREEE (reference sequence). Trimming took off 0 bases at V and 4 bases at J, with 16 bases between the two ends. The full variable domain, in which reference TRBV5-4 and TRBJ2-2 provide the parts outside the CDR3, is ETGVTQSPTHLIKTRGQQVTLRCSSQSGHNTVSWYQQALGQGPQFIFQYYREEENGRGNFPPRFSGLQFPNYSSELNVNALELDDSALYLCASSLGVGGSSTGELFFGEGSRLTVL.

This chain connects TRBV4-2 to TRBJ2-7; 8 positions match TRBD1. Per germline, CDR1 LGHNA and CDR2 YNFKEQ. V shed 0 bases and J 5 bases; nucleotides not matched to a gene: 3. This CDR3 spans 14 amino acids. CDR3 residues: CASSQDRGPDEQYF. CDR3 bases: TGTGCCAGCAGCCAAGACAGGGGGCCCGACGAGCAGTACTTC.

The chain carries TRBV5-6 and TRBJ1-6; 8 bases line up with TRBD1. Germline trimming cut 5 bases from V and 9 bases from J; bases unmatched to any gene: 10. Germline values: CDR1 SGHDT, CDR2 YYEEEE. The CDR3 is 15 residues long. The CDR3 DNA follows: TGTGCCAGCAGTCCCTGGACAGGGAAAGGTTCACCCCTCCACTTT. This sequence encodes CASSPWTGKGSPLHF. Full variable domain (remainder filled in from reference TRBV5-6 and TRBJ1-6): DAGVTQSPTHLIKTRGQQVTLRCSPKSGHDTVSWYQQALGQGPQFIFQYYEEEERQRGNFPDRFSGHQFPNYSSELNVNALLLGDSALYLCASSPWTGKGSPLHFGNGTRLTVT.

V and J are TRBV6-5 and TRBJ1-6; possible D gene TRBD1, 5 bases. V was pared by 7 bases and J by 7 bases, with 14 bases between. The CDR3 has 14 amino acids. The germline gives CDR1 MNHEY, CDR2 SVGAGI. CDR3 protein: CASTAGLLNSPLHF. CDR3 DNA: TGTGCCAGCACTGCGGGACTTTTGAATTCACCCCTCCACTTT.

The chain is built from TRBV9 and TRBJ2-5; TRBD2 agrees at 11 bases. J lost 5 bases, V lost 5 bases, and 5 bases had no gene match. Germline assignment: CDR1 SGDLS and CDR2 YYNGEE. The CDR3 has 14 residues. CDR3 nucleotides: TGTGCCAGCAGTTTTAGCGGGGGGGATGAGACCCAGTACTTC. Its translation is CASSFSGGDETQYF.

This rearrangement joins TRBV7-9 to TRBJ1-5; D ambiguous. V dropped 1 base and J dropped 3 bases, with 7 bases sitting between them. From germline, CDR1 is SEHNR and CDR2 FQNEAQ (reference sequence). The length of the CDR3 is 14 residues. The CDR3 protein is CASSLDSHNQPQHF. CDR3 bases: TGTGCCAGCAGCTTAGACAGCCACAATCAGCCCCAGCATTTT.

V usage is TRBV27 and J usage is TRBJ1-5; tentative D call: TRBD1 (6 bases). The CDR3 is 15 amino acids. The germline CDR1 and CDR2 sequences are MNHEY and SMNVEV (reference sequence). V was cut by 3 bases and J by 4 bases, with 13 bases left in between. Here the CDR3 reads CASSLRQGINQPQHF. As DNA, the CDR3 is TGTGCCAGCAGTTTGAGGCAGGGGATAAATCAGCCCCAGCATTTT.

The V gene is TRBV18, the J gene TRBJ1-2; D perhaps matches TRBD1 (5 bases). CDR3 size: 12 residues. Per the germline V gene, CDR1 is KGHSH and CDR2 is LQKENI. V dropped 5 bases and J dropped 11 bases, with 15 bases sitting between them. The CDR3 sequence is CASSVPSGVYTF. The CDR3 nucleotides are TGTGCCAGCTCAGTGCCCTCGGGGGTTTACACCTTC.

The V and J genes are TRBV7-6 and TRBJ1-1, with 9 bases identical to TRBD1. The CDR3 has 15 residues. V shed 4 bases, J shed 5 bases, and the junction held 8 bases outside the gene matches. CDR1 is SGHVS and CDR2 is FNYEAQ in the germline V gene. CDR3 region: CASSYTGQGMTEAFF. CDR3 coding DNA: TGTGCCAGCAGCTACACGGGACAGGGAATGACTGAAGCTTTCTTT.

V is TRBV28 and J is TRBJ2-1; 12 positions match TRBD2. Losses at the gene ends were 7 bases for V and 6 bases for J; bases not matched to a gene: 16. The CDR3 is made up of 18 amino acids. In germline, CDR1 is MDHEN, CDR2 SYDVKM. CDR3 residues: CASTGLAGFTAEINEQFF. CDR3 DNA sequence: TGTGCCAGCACGGGACTAGCGGGTTTTACGGCGGAGATCAATGAGCAGTTCTTC.

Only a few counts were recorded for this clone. CDR3 sequence reads: CASSIVGAGEETQYF. The CDR3, as DNA: TGTGCCAGTAGTATAGTGGGGGCAGGGGAGGAGACCCAGTACTTC. The V call is TRBV19, the J call TRBJ2-5; TRBD1 might be the D (6 bases). The CDR3 loop spans 15 amino acids. Per germline, CDR1 LNHDA and CDR2 SQIVND (reference sequence). V dropped 1 base and J dropped 5 bases, with 14 bases sitting between them. Filled out from reference TRBV19 and TRBJ2-5, the complete variable domain reads DGGITQSPKYLFRKEGQNVTLSCEQNLNHDAMYWYRQDPGQGLRLIYYSQIVNDFQKGDIAEGYSVSREKKESFPLTVTSAQKNPTAFYLCASSIVGAGEETQYFGPGTRLLVL.

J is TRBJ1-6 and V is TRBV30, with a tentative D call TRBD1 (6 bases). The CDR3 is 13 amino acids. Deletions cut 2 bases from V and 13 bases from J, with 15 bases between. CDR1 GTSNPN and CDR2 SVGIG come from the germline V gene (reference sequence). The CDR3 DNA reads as TGTGCCTGGAGTCCCTCGGACAGTTATCCCCTCCACTTT. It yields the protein CAWSPSDSYPLHF.